Detailed here is one TCR beta chain. This entry comes from a study of patients and donors after allogeneic stem cell transplantation. TCRdb independently ran MiXCR on the RT-PCR reads; one entry per CDR3 protein. The sample lists roughly 940,000 distinct CDR3 sequences; about 20% were seen once. Sequenced input: blood, either unsorted or a sorted T cell fraction (not recorded which). The TCR was taken from a human donor who was either an allogeneic HSCT recipient or a stem cell or donor lymphocyte infusion donor (not recorded which). It is not recorded whose cells these are; they may come from a transplant donor.

CDR3 residues: CSAISGGAGDTQYF. The CDR3 DNA follows: TGCAGTGCTATCAGCGGGGGGGCCGGAGATACGCAGTATTTT. The genes are TRBV20-1 and TRBJ2-3; the match to TRBD2 covers 10 bases. Germline V gives CDR1 DFQATT, CDR2 SNEGSKA (reference sequence). The V gene end was trimmed by 4 bases and the J gene end by 5 bases; junction bases not matched to a gene: 6. The CDR3 loop spans 14 amino acids.